This is a list of T cell receptor beta chains from one sample in a study of blood T cell repertoires in COVID-19. The method was immunoSEQ multiplex PCR; TCRdb's version includes in-frame clones alone and lacks a portion of them. Of 25,000 to 30,000 clones in the sample, 65% to 90% were seen once. Sequencing was performed on peripheral blood. These receptors were obtained from a man at least 80 years old with active or convalescent COVID-19. Both conserved end residues are part of each CDR3. Fields, in order: V gene, D gene, J gene, clone size, CDR3 DNA, CDR3 protein. The D gene is left open where the match is weak. Expanded clones get a size class; other rows say once, few or many, or leave the size out.

V gene: TRBV9; D gene: .; J gene: TRBJ2-3; clone size: .; CDR3 DNA: TGTGCCAGCAGCGTAGCCGGGGGATTTAACACAGATACGCAGTATTTT; CDR3 protein: CASSVAGGFNTDTQYF
V gene: TRBV20-1; D gene: TRBD2; J gene: TRBJ2-1; clone size: .; CDR3 DNA: TGCAGTGCTAGTATTGGCGGGAGAATAAATGAGCAGTTCTTC; CDR3 protein: CSASIGGRINEQFF
V gene: TRBV6-5; D gene: TRBD1; J gene: TRBJ2-7; clone size: few; CDR3 DNA: TGTGCCAGCAGTTACGGGACAGGGGACCCCTCCTACGAGCAGTACTTC; CDR3 protein: CASSYGTGDPSYEQYF
V gene: TRBV2; D gene: TRBD1; J gene: TRBJ2-3; clone size: .; CDR3 DNA: TGTGCCAGCAGTGAAACGGCAGGGGGCGAGGATACGCAGTATTTT; CDR3 protein: CASSETAGGEDTQYF
V gene: TRBV12-5; D gene: .; J gene: TRBJ2-3; clone size: few; CDR3 DNA: TGTGCTAGTGGTTTCCACAGGACAGATACGCAGTATTTT; CDR3 protein: CASGFHRTDTQYF
V gene: TRBV11-3; D gene: .; J gene: TRBJ2-2; clone size: .; CDR3 DNA: TGTGCCAGCAGCCGATCGGACAGTAACACCGGGGAGCTGTTTTTT; CDR3 protein: CASSRSDSNTGELFF
V gene: TRBV6-5; D gene: TRBD1; J gene: TRBJ1-1; clone size: .; CDR3 DNA: TGTGCCAGCTCGCCAGGGGGCGCGAGGCGAGCTTTCTTT; CDR3 protein: CASSPGGARRAFF
V gene: TRBV29-1; D gene: TRBD2; J gene: TRBJ2-1; clone size: .; CDR3 DNA: TGCAGCGTTGAAGATCTGACTAGCGGACTTCTGTTCTTC; CDR3 protein: CSVEDLTSGLLFF
V gene: TRBV7-2; D gene: TRBD1; J gene: TRBJ2-7; clone size: .; CDR3 DNA: TGTGCCAGCAGCGCCTGGGACAGTACTCTCTACGAGCAGTACTTC; CDR3 protein: CASSAWDSTLYEQYF
V gene: TRBV27; D gene: .; J gene: TRBJ2-7; clone size: few; CDR3 DNA: TGTGCCAGCAGTAAGGGACTCACCTACGAGCAGTACTTC; CDR3 protein: CASSKGLTYEQYF
V gene: TRBV5-1; D gene: .; J gene: TRBJ2-1; clone size: once; CDR3 DNA: TGCGCCAGCAGCTTGGCCCGGGGGGCGCTGAGCTCCTACAATGAGCAGTTCTTC; CDR3 protein: CASSLARGALSSYNEQFF
V gene: TRBV3-1/TRBV3-2; D gene: TRBD2; J gene: TRBJ2-1; clone size: .; CDR3 DNA: TGTGCCAGCAGCCAGCGGACTAGCGGGGACAGCAATGAGCAGTTCTTC; CDR3 protein: CASSQRTSGDSNEQFF
V gene: TRBV19; D gene: .; J gene: TRBJ1-3; clone size: .; CDR3 DNA: TGTGCCAGTCCCGAGTCCTCTGGAAACACCATATATTTT; CDR3 protein: CASPESSGNTIYF
V gene: TRBV3-1/TRBV3-2; D gene: TRBD1; J gene: TRBJ1-4; clone size: .; CDR3 DNA: TGTGCCAGCAGCCCATCAGGGGGGCCGGGAAAACTGTTTTTT; CDR3 protein: CASSPSGGPGKLFF
V gene: TRBV5-1; D gene: .; J gene: TRBJ2-3; clone size: .; CDR3 DNA: TGCGCCAGCCTCTACGGGTTAACTAGCACAGATACGCAGTATTTT; CDR3 protein: CASLYGLTSTDTQYF
V gene: TRBV9; D gene: TRBD2; J gene: TRBJ2-5; clone size: .; CDR3 DNA: TGTGCCAGCAGCGTAGAGGGACTAGGGCAAGAGACCCAGTACTTC; CDR3 protein: CASSVEGLGQETQYF
V gene: TRBV2; D gene: TRBD1; J gene: TRBJ2-3; clone size: .; CDR3 DNA: TGTGCCAGCAGCAGACAGGGGCCGGATACGCAGTATTTT; CDR3 protein: CASSRQGPDTQYF
V gene: TRBV7-8; D gene: TRBD2; J gene: TRBJ2-1; clone size: .; CDR3 DNA: TGTGCCAGCAGCCCCGCCTGGGGGGGGTCCTCCTACAATGAGCAGTTCTTC; CDR3 protein: CASSPAWGGSSYNEQFF
V gene: TRBV28; D gene: .; J gene: TRBJ1-1; clone size: .; CDR3 DNA: TGTGCCAGCAGCAGGGGTCGCACTGAAGCTTTCTTT; CDR3 protein: CASSRGRTEAFF
V gene: TRBV6-1; D gene: TRBD1; J gene: TRBJ2-5; clone size: .; CDR3 DNA: TGTGCCAGCAGTGACAGGGGGTTCCATCAAGAGACCCAGTACTTC; CDR3 protein: CASSDRGFHQETQYF
V gene: TRBV6-5; D gene: TRBD2; J gene: TRBJ2-5; clone size: .; CDR3 DNA: TGTGCCAGCAGGGCTAGCGGGTTCCAAGAGACCCAGTACTTC; CDR3 protein: CASRASGFQETQYF
V gene: TRBV12-3/TRBV12-4; D gene: .; J gene: TRBJ1-2; clone size: .; CDR3 DNA: TGTGCCAGCAGTTTACCCAGGGGCTATGGCTACACCTTC; CDR3 protein: CASSLPRGYGYTF
V gene: TRBV6-5; D gene: TRBD1; J gene: TRBJ1-5; clone size: .; CDR3 DNA: TGTGCCAGCTGCCGGGACAGCGCCCAGCCCCAGCATTTT; CDR3 protein: CASCRDSAQPQHF
V gene: TRBV4-1; D gene: TRBD2; J gene: TRBJ2-1; clone size: few; CDR3 DNA: TGCGCCAGCAGCCAAGGGGGACAGGGTTGGACTAGCGGGAGGGCCCCTGAGCAGTTCTTC; CDR3 protein: CASSQGGQGWTSGRAPEQFF
V gene: TRBV3-1/TRBV3-2; D gene: TRBD1; J gene: TRBJ1-3; clone size: once; CDR3 DNA: TGTGCCAGCAGCCAAGCGACAGGGGCCATATATTTT; CDR3 protein: CASSQATGAIYF
V gene: TRBV19; D gene: .; J gene: TRBJ1-1; clone size: .; CDR3 DNA: TGTGCCAGTAGTACTCGGAGGGACACTGAAGCTTTCTTT; CDR3 protein: CASSTRRDTEAFF
V gene: TRBV5-1; D gene: .; J gene: TRBJ1-1; clone size: .; CDR3 DNA: TGCGCCAGCAGCTTGTACGGGGAAGCTTTCTTT; CDR3 protein: CASSLYGEAFF